This T cell receptor (beta chain) comes out of a study of spatial heterogeneity in lung cancer (dated by TCRdb to between 2017 and 2020). Turning to the overall study: Donors were approximately 72 patients with early-stage, untreated non-small cell lung cancer from the lung TRACERx cohort. Follow-up PBMC samples were sequenced whenever available, and the median time to follow-up was two to three years after resection. Beta-chain transcripts were consistently detected in greater numbers than alpha-chain transcripts, which likely reflects a higher abundance of beta-chain transcripts. In the raw uncorrected reads, each unique combination of TCR and UMI appeared on average more than ten times. In non-small cell lung cancer, the study made a quantitative comparison of TCR alpha and beta repertoires among multiple tumor regions, matched nontumor lung and blood. Nonsynonymous mutation counts, determined by whole-exome sequencing of tumor tissue, were related to TCR repertoire features. At surgery, both alpha and beta chains were TCR-sequenced in 200 to 250 tumor regions, about 64 matched nontumor lung samples and a few dozen PBMC samples.

Library method: 5' RACE. TCRdb lists the instrument as NextSeq 500. In the TCR library protocol, a unique molecular identifier was attached to each TCR cDNA molecule so that PCR and sequencing errors could be corrected. Regarding the original processing steps: TCR identification, UMI-based error correction and CDR3 extraction were performed with Decombinator tools. TCRs above a frequency of 2 per 1,000, corresponding to the top 1% of the tumor frequency distribution, were defined as expanded. Each repertoire was subsampled 100 times to 5,000 TCRs, after which Renyi diversity was computed with the R vegan package. CDR3 similarity networks were constructed using string-kernel similarity of amino acid triplets, with links drawn between CDR3s whose pairwise similarity was above 0.82. The public reads were reprocessed in TCRdb via fastp at Q25 and MiXCR, keeping in-frame beta chains. Each entry merges the rows of one CDR3 protein and shows their most common DNA and genes. The V and J calls reflect TCRdb's pipeline rather than the authors' work. The sample has about 70,000 distinct CDR3 sequences on record, approximately 9% of them singletons. Around 1.9% of the sample lies in the top ten.

From the germline V gene (reference sequence), CDR1 is SGHNT and CDR2 is YYREEE. V and J lose 4 bases and 5 bases, and a span of 10 bases separates them. From the cysteine up to the phenylalanine, the CDR3 has a length of 13 residues. Only the CDR3 portion is preserved as DNA: 39 bases, with reading frame beginning at the first base. Concerning this clonotype: Its antigen is still unknown. Per-nucleotide qualities are absent, and no much larger clonotype sits a single base away.

Broader findings and caveats from the paper: Only approximately 15 patients were included in the comparisons of baseline and follow-up blood repertoires. Ubiquitous expanded tumor TCRs were found in blood more often at tumor resection than at routine follow-up. Confirming at a functional level the hypothesis that regional TCRs recognize regional mutations was considered to require additional single-cell paired TCR alpha and beta sequencing.

The time point label here, explained by the study, means: blood at routine non-recurrence follow-up after resection. Without any cell sorting, TCR sequencing was performed on whole RNA extracted either from tumor and nontumor lung tissue or from cryopreserved PBMC samples. Only patients for whom sufficient RNA was available from at least two tumor regions were selected for TCR sequencing. This TCR came from a female donor with early-stage non-small cell lung cancer. The chain is encoded by TRBV5-4 joined to TRBJ1-3; no confident D gene assignment can be made. The sequencing used PBMCs, collected at follow-up. Here is the DNA: TGTGCCAGCAGCCCCCCTGAAAGAAACACCATATATTTT. This sequence encodes CASSPPERNTIYF.